This T cell receptor (beta chain) is drawn from a study of shared clonotypes between healthy human individuals. Findings of the study overall: Large sequencing depth failed to make sorted-subset sequencing complete, rarefaction showed.

With regard to this clone: Its antigen is not identified.

Produced via immunoSEQ multiplex PCR; TCRdb's table is partial and in-frame only. Of about 1.5 million clones listed, 95% to 99% are singletons. V was clipped by 8 bases and J by 8 bases, with 21 bases between them. CDR1 is MNHEY, CDR2 SMNVEV, per germline (reference sequence). This CDR3 region has 15 residues. Naive CD4+ cells were CD45RA-selected; the remaining cells were memory. This clonotype originated in a man in his thirties or forties in good health. V usage is TRBV27 and J usage is TRBJ1-4; a possible D gene is TRBD1 (5 bases). Material: naive CD4+ T cells sorted from blood. Subset denoted: CD45RA+ positively selected. CDR3 nucleotides: TGTGCCAGCCGAAAAGAAAATCCTCCAGGGGAAAAACTGTTTTTT. As protein: CASRKENPPGEKLFF. Combining the CDR3 with reference TRBV27 and TRBJ1-4 gives the whole variable domain EAQVTQNPRYLITVTGKKLTVTCSQNMNHEYMSWYRQDPGLGLRQIYYSMNVEVTDKGDVPEGYKVSRKEKRNFPLILESPSPNQTSLYFCASRKENPPGEKLFFGSGTQLSVL.